Shown below are 16 T cell receptor beta chains from a single sample sequenced in a study of blood T cell repertoires in COVID-19 (dated by TCRdb to the early 2020s). Libraries were constructed by the immunoSEQ multiplex PCR assay. The clones in this table, taken by TCRdb from immuneACCESS, are in-frame only. Not every clone is retained; where verified, under half of the shortfall comes from an unresolved V gene, and the cause of the rest is unknown. Recorded for this sample are some 180,000 clones; 75% to 80% of them occurred a single time. The ten largest clones add up to around 8.1% of the sample. The sequenced sample was peripheral blood. These receptors originate from a woman aged 45-65 years with active or convalescent COVID-19.

This clone was seen once. The CDR3 sequence: CASRTPGQGNYGYTF. The CDR3 nucleotides read TGTGCCAGCAGAACCCCGGGACAGGGGAACTATGGCTACACCTTC. This chain links TRBV6-5 with TRBJ1-2; 10 bases match TRBD1. The CDR3 totals 15 residues. Germline V lookup: CDR1 MNHEY, CDR2 SVGAGI. The V and J ends lost 6 bases and 2 bases, in that order; junction bases with no gene match: 6.

This clone was detected a few times. This rearrangement joins TRBV30 to TRBJ1-2; 9 nucleotides agree with TRBD1. CDR1 is GTSNPN, CDR2 SVGIG, per germline (reference sequence). The J segment lost 4 bases and the V segment lost 8 bases, leaving 8 bases of the junction unmatched. This CDR3 comprises 13 residues. The CDR3 region has the DNA TGTGCCGACCGGGACAGGGTGACCTATGGCTACACCTTC. Translation gives CADRDRVTYGYTF.

The chain links TRBV3-1 (or the pseudogene TRBV3-2) to TRBJ2-4; TRBD2 matches at 12 bases. The trim removed 4 bases at V and 9 bases at J, leaving 10 bases unmatched. Germline V gene data show CDR1 as LGHDT and CDR2 as YNNKEL (reference sequence). CDR3 size: 16 residues. CDR3 DNA sequence: TGTGCCAGCAGCCCCAGACTAGCGGGAGTTGATGTCATTCAGTACTTC. This sequence encodes CASSPRLAGVDVIQYF.

The V and J genes are TRBV29-1 and TRBJ1-3; D not resolved. Per the germline V gene, CDR1 is SQVTM and CDR2 is ANQGSEA. The V end lost 2 bases, the J end lost 10 bases, and 15 bases lay between the germline ends. The CDR3 totals 13 residues. The CDR3 DNA is TGCAGCGTTGAAACATCGACGGAGCGGACCATATATTTT. It translates to CSVETSTERTIYF. Looking up the rest from reference TRBV29-1 and TRBJ1-3 gives the full variable domain: SAVISQKPSRDICQRGTSLTIQCQVDSQVTMMFWYRQQPGQSLTLIATANQGSEATYESGFVIDKFPISRPNLTFSTLTVSNMSPEDSSIYLCSVETSTERTIYFGEGSWLTVV.

A word on this clone: Other nucleotide sequences in the sample specify the same CDR3. The genes are TRBV7-3 and TRBJ1-3; weak D call: TRBD1 (6 bases). This CDR3 has 14 amino acids. Trimming removed 5 bases at V and 1 base at J, with 9 bases between. Germline V gene data show CDR1 as SGHTA and CDR2 as FQGTGA. The CDR3 coding sequence is TGTGCCAGCAGCACAACAGGGTCTGGAAACACCATATATTTT. This gives the protein CASSTTGSGNTIYF.

The V and J genes are TRBV3-1 (or the pseudogene TRBV3-2) and TRBJ1-6, with D unclear. Germline CDR1 reads LGHDT; CDR2 reads YNNKEL (reference sequence). The CDR3 runs 15 residues. V was trimmed by 1 base and J by 9 bases, leaving 13 bases between them. CDR3 in amino acids: CASSQGLQVGSPLHF. CDR3 nucleotides: TGTGCCAGCAGCCAAGGCCTCCAGGTAGGTTCACCCCTCCACTTT.

V usage is TRBV2 and J usage is TRBJ1-2; weak D call: TRBD1 (6 bases). This CDR3 has 13 amino acids. CDR1 is SNHLY and CDR2 is FYNNEI in the germline V gene. Trimming left V 8 bases short and J 4 bases short, with 14 bases between. CDR3 region: CASHRAEGYGYTF. The DNA of the CDR3 is TGTGCCAGCCACAGGGCAGAAGGCTATGGCTACACCTTC. Drawing the rest from reference TRBV2 and TRBJ1-2, the complete variable domain is EPEVTQTPSHQVTQMGQEVILRCVPISNHLYFYWYRQILGQKVEFLVSFYNNEISEKSEIFDDQFSVERPDGSNFTLKIRSTKLEDSAMYFCASHRAEGYGYTFGSGTRLTVV.

This clone has more than one count but fewer than ten. V usage is TRBV7-2 and J usage is TRBJ1-1; D might be TRBD1 (5 bases). CDR3 size: 12 residues. V gave up 6 bases and J gave up 8 bases, with 13 bases separating them. CDR1 and CDR2 (germline): SGHTA, FQGNSA. The CDR3 reads CASSSQTAEAFF. In DNA, the CDR3 is TGTGCCAGCAGTTCGCAGACAGCCGAAGCTTTCTTT.

The J gene is TRBJ2-7, the V gene TRBV4-3; the D is unclear. The CDR3 covers 13 residues. Trimming took off 1 base at V and 0 bases at J, with 4 bases between the two ends. CDR1 and CDR2 (germline): LGHNA, YSLEER. Written as DNA, the CDR3 is TGCGCCAGCAGCCAAGTCAGCTCCTACGAGCAGTACTTC. Its protein is CASSQVSSYEQYF.

This clone was counted a few times. The chain joins TRBV2 to TRBJ2-7, with D tentatively TRBD2 (5 bases). Germline values: CDR1 SNHLY, CDR2 FYNNEI. Trimming took 4 bases from V and 6 from J, leaving 13 bases between them. The CDR3 sequence is 13 residues long. CDR3 protein: CASSGTVTGEQYF. The CDR3 DNA reads TGTGCCAGCAGTGGGACTGTGACGGGCGAGCAGTACTTC.

Concerning this clone: Mismatch with germline at one junction end may stem from a read error. The chain combines TRBV7-7 with TRBJ1-3, with D possibly matching TRBD1 (5 bases). The V gene's germline CDR1 is SSHAT and CDR2 FNYEAQ (reference sequence). This CDR3 contains 14 residues. CDR3 protein: CASSLTAYGNTIYF. The CDR3 DNA reads TGTGCTAGCAGCCTGACAGCCTATGGAAACACCATATATTTT.

This chain connects TRBV9 to TRBJ2-3; 8 bases align to TRBD2. CDR3 size: 16 residues. Germline-derived CDR1 and CDR2 are SGDLS and YYNGEE. Trimming at V came to 3 bases and at J to 0 bases, leaving 6 bases not matched to a gene. The CDR3 region is CASSARLASSTDTQYF. The DNA for the CDR3 is TGTGCCAGCAGCGCCCGACTAGCGTCTAGCACAGATACGCAGTATTTT.

This chain connects TRBV7-2 to TRBJ2-1; possible D gene TRBD1, 6 bases. V was trimmed by 1 base and J by 4 bases, leaving 14 bases between them. Germline V CDR1 and CDR2: SGHTA, FQGNSA. This CDR3 region has 16 residues. CDR3 sequence (DNA): TGTGCCAGCAGCTTAGGGGACAACAGGCCGTACAATGAGCAGTTCTTC. Amino acids: CASSLGDNRPYNEQFF.

J is TRBJ2-6 and V is TRBV29-1, with a possible D match to TRBD2 (6 bases). CDR3 size: 13 residues. Germline V gene lookup returns CDR1 SQVTM and CDR2 ANQGSEA. With 7 bases removed from V and 2 bases from J, the gap between germline ends came to 9 bases. Here the CDR3 reads CSAWGAGANVLTF. The CDR3 coding sequence is TGCAGCGCTTGGGGGGCTGGGGCCAACGTCCTGACTTTC.

The gene calls are TRBV7-3 and TRBJ2-3; D unresolved. V lost 6 bases to trimming and J lost 0 bases, with 10 bases between them. The CDR3 sequence is 14 residues long. Germline loops: CDR1 SGHTA, CDR2 FQGTGA. CDR3 nucleotides: TGTGCCAGCAGTCCGTCGCGGAGCACAGATACGCAGTATTTT. Encoded protein: CASSPSRSTDTQYF.

The chain joins TRBV7-8 to TRBJ1-2, with 7 positions matching TRBD1. Germline-derived CDR1 and CDR2 are SGHVS and FQNEAQ. V lost 1 base and J lost 6; bases outside the gene matches: 5. The CDR3 totals 14 residues. This CDR3 is CASSLGDSFDGYTF. The CDR3 bases are TGTGCCAGCAGCTTAGGGGACAGTTTCGATGGCTACACCTTC.